A selection of T cell receptor beta chains follows, all from one sample in a study of control samples from healthy donors and cancer patients. Using immunoSEQ multiplex PCR, the repertoire was profiled, and TCRdb retains in-frame clones only, with some absent. The sample yields fewer than 150,000 clones, 80% to 95% seen once. Sample: blood. These receptors came from a man younger than 35 in good health. Both conserved end residues are part of each CDR3.

>TRBV18
CASSPRTGTTQYF
>TRBV6-5
CASSYRPEYNEQFF
>TRBV5-6
CASSFGSDPDNTEAFF
>TRBV30
CAWSEGRGVGTEAFF
>TRBV4-2
CASSQDGSGNQPQHF
>TRBV11-3
CASSLGDGEAFF
>TRBV29-1
CSVDFGGNTGELFF
>TRBV18
CASSLHQGDLSYNEQFF
>TRBV19
CASTGQANNQPQHF
>TRBV2
CASLQVNTEAFF
>TRBV30
CAWSARSTVQFF
>TRBV5-6
CASSWGDGANYGYTF
>TRBV7-3
CASSSRLAGDPDTQYF
>TRBV5-6
CASSLVGVGTEAFF
>TRBV27
CASSRPGQGNSPLHF
>TRBV6-4
CASVLGGDRGNQPQHF
>TRBV4-1
CASSQVRGSGGSSTDTQYF
>TRBV6-2/TRBV6-3
CASSRQNTDTQYF
>TRBV29-1
CSVEDDRDRIRDTEAFF
>TRBV19
CASSIVPSSYNEQFF
>TRBV9
CASSGEGGVGESTDTQYF
>TRBV7-9
CASSLGGTVYGYTF
>TRBV6-1
CASSESGYRGNYGYTF
>TRBV7-9
CASSREPQGKNIQYF
>TRBV10-3
CAIRRGTADYGYTF
>TRBV5-1
CASSLEGLNTEAFF
>TRBV20-1
CSASSNVNTEAFF
>TRBV19
CASSIALPTGHTEAFF
>TRBV19
CASSILGGEDRAYNEQFF
>TRBV14
CASSPRTQEADEQYF
>TRBV4-1
CASSQERVGDGANVLTF
>TRBV11-2
CASASGGGFHF
>TRBV27
CASSFGGLNTEAFF
>TRBV2
CASSEGQGMNQPQHF
>TRBV7-5
CARARPKQEKLFF
>TRBV4-1
CASSQETWGFTAYGYTF
>TRBV7-9
CASSPHGSRGGSSYNEQFF
>TRBV5-1
CASSLDNAYEQYF
>TRBV5-1
CASGLGGEADTQYF
>TRBV19
CASAYPRTGVNQPQHF
>TRBV2
CASSEARWRGESEQYF
>TRBV19
CASSISGTANSPLHF
>TRBV7-9
CASEGRGGVKETQYF
>TRBV2
CASSSRWTLNSNQPQHF
>TRBV10-2
CASSAVEEKLFF
>TRBV5-1
CASSLRDGNEKLFF
>TRBV27
CASRKQATNTEAFF
>TRBV6-5
CASMVGGANEQFF
>TRBV2
CASSDDSYQPQHF
>TRBV2
CASRDSLNYGYTF
>TRBV5-6
CASSLAPGPRYGYTF
>TRBV6-2/TRBV6-3
CASSLRSEGGETQYF
>TRBV7-2
CASSLLAGARDTQYF
>TRBV7-2
CASSFQGNQPQHF
>TRBV2
CASSERGPNYGYTF
>TRBV7-6
CASSLRPTQVSGANVLTF